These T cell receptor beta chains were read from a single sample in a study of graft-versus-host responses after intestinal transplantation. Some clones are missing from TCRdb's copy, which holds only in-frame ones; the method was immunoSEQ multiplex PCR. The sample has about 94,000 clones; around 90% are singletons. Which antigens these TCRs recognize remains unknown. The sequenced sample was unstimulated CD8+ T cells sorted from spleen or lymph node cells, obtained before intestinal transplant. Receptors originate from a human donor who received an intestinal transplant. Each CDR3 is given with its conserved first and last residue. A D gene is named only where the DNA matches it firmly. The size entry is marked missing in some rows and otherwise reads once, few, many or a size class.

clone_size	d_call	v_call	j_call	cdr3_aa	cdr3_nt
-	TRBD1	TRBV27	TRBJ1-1	CASSSGTGWGEAFF	TGTGCCAGCAGTTCGGGGACAGGTTGGGGTGAAGCTTTCTTT
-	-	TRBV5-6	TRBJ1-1	CASSLAGLESEAFF	TGTGCCAGCAGCTTGGCCGGCCTAGAGTCTGAAGCTTTCTTT
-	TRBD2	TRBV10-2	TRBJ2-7	CASNGGNVYEQYF	TGCGCCAGCAACGGGGGGAATGTCTACGAGCAGTACTTC
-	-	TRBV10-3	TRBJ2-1	CAISESTRGHNEQFF	TGTGCCATCAGTGAGTCGACTAGGGGGCACAATGAGCAGTTCTTC
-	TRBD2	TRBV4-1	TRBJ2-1	CASSLGTSSHEQFF	TGCGCCAGCAGCCTCGGGACTAGCAGCCATGAGCAGTTCTTC
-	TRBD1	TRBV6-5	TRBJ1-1	CASSLKQGAWTEAFF	TGTGCCAGCAGTTTGAAACAGGGGGCTTGGACTGAAGCTTTCTTT
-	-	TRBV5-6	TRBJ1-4	CASTGLSNEKLFF	TGTGCCAGTACAGGGTTGTCTAATGAAAAACTGTTTTTT
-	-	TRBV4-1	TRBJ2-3	CASSQDEGFTDTQYF	TGCGCCAGCAGCCAAGATGAGGGATTCACAGATACGCAGTATTTT
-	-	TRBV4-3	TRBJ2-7	CASSQDPPPRGSYEQYF	TGCGCCAGCAGCCAAGATCCCCCCCCGCGAGGCTCCTACGAGCAGTACTTC
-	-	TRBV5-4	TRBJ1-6	CASRRAGGPLHF	TGTGCCAGCAGGCGGGCGGGAGGACCCCTCCACTTT
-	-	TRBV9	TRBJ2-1	CASSVEGTDNEQFF	TGTGCCAGCAGCGTAGAAGGGACTGACAATGAGCAGTTCTTC
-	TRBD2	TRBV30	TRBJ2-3	CAWSAGTTNTLTDTQYF	TGTGCCTGGAGTGCCGGGACTACAAATACTCTCACAGATACGCAGTATTTT
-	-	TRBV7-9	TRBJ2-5	CASSPSAAQETQYF	TGTGCCAGCAGTCCAAGCGCGGCTCAAGAGACCCAGTACTTC
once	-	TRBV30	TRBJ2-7	CAWSVGIRYEQYF	TGTGCCTGGAGTGTCGGGATCCGCTACGAGCAGTACTTC
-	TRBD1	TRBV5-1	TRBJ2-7	CASSPTGGHYEQYF	TGCGCCAGCAGCCCAACAGGGGGGCACTACGAGCAGTACTTC
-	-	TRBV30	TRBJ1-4	CAWSWGDEKLFF	TGTGCCTGGAGTTGGGGGGATGAAAAACTGTTTTTT
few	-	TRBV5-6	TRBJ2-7	CASSAQGYEQYF	TGTGCCAGCAGCGCTCAGGGCTACGAGCAGTACTTC
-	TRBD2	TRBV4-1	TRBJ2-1	CASSQRPAGLASNEQFF	TGCGCCAGCAGCCAACGACCGGCGGGACTAGCAAGCAATGAGCAGTTCTTC
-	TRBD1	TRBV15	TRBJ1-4	CATSRSPGGKEKLFF	TGTGCCACCAGCAGATCACCAGGGGGGAAGGAAAAACTGTTTTTT
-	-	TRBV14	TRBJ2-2	CASSTRGATGELFF	TGTGCCAGCTCCACCCGGGGGGCCACCGGGGAGCTGTTTTTT
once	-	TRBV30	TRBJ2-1	CAWSGATGTFF	TGTGCCTGGTCCGGGGCGACAGGTACGTTCTTC
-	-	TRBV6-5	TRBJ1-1	CASSYARPEAFF	TGTGCCAGCAGTTACGCCAGGCCCGAAGCTTTCTTT
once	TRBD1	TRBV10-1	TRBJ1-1	CASSENRGQNTEAFF	TGCGCCAGCAGTGAGAACAGGGGCCAGAACACTGAAGCTTTCTTT
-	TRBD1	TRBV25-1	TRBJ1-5	CASARTGNNQPQHF	TGTGCCAGCGCCCGGACAGGGAATAATCAGCCCCAGCATTTT
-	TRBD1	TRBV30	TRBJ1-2	CAWTITGAYYGYTF	TGTGCCTGGACCATAACAGGGGCCTACTATGGCTACACCTTC
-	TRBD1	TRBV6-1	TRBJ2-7	CASSESGTGAYEQYF	TGCGCCAGCAGTGAATCCGGGACAGGGGCCTACGAGCAGTACTTC
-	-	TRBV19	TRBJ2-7	CATSDRIGYEQYF	TGTGCCACCTCCGACAGGATCGGTTACGAGCAGTACTTC
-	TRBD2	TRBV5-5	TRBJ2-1	CASRWVLAGAPYPTNEQFF	TGTGCCAGCAGATGGGTGCTAGCGGGAGCCCCCTACCCCACCAATGAGCAGTTCTTC
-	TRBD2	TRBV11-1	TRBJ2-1	CASSLARGLAGVLVF	TGTGCCAGCAGCTTAGCTAGGGGGCTAGCGGGAGTGTTGGTCTTC
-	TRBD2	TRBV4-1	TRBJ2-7	CASSQGPAGEYEQYF	TGCGCCAGCAGCCAAGGCCCAGCGGGGGAGTACGAGCAGTACTTC
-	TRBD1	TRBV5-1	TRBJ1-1	CASSLAGGQLEAFF	TGCGCCAGCAGCTTGGCCGGGGGACAGCTTGAAGCTTTCTTT
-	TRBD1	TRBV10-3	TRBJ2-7	CAVRDRGNEQYF	TGTGCCGTCCGGGACAGGGGGAACGAGCAGTACTTC
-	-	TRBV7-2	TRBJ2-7	CASSLARGSTEQYF	TGTGCCAGCAGCTTAGCGCGGGGATCAACCGAGCAGTACTTC